The 26 T cell receptor beta chains presented below share a single source sample, sequenced in a study of T cell responses to AZD1222 COVID-19 vaccine. Clones were read by immunoSEQ multiplex PCR, and TCRdb kept only the in-frame ones, dropping some. This sample has more than 45,000 clones, with 65% to 85% found just once. Material: peripheral blood, obtained on day 0 of AZD1222 vaccination. Every receptor here comes from an adult in good health.

This chain joins TRBV13 and TRBJ1-1, with TRBD1 matching 9 bases. CDR3 length: 15 amino acids. Germline-derived CDR1 and CDR2 are PRHDT and FYEKMQ (reference sequence). V was pared by 4 bases and J by 3 bases, with 6 bases of the junction left unmatched. The chain's CDR3 is CASSSAGQGYTEAFF. The DNA for the CDR3 is TGTGCCAGCAGCTCGGCGGGACAGGGATACACTGAAGCTTTCTTT.

The CDR3 loop is CASSLSHQGEQYF. As DNA, the CDR3 is TGCGCCAGCAGCTTGTCTCATCAGGGCGAGCAGTACTTC. The gene calls are TRBV5-1 and TRBJ2-7; D possibly corresponds to TRBD1 (5 bases). Germline CDR1 is SGHRS and CDR2 is YFSETQ. The CDR3 spans 13 residues. Between the trimmed V and J ends, which lost 1 base and 6 bases, there was a span of 11 bases.

This sequence joins TRBV4-1 and TRBJ2-7; 7 bases match TRBD2. Germline CDR1 reads MGHRA; CDR2 reads YSYEKL. This CDR3 contains 16 residues. V was pared by 2 bases and J by 6 bases, with 13 bases of the junction left unmatched. In nucleotides, the CDR3 is TGCGCCAGCAGCCAAAAAGCGATCAGCGGGATTGGCGAGCAGTACTTC. It yields the protein CASSQKAISGIGEQYF.

The rearrangement joins TRBV25-1 to TRBJ1-1; D is undetermined. Trimming removed 7 bases at V and 1 base at J, with 13 bases between. The CDR3 covers 14 residues. Germline assignment: CDR1 MGHDK and CDR2 SYGVNS. CDR3 in amino acids: CASIDRASNTEAFF. The CDR3 coding sequence is TGTGCCAGCATTGATCGGGCTTCGAACACTGAAGCTTTCTTT.

The chain uses TRBV6-5 and TRBJ2-7; possibly TRBD1 or TRBD2 for D (5 bases each). The CDR3 runs 14 residues. Germline V CDR1 and CDR2: MNHEY, SVGAGI. V lost 6 bases and J 0 bases, leaving 12 bases between the germline ends. The CDR3 region is CASSNRDGSYEQYF. As DNA, the CDR3 is TGTGCCAGCAGCAACCGGGACGGCTCCTACGAGCAGTACTTC.

CDR3 region: CASSQGVRDSPLHF. The CDR3, as DNA: TGCGCCAGCAGCCAGGGGGTTAGGGATTCACCCCTCCACTTT. J is TRBJ1-6 and V is TRBV5-1; 7 bases are shared with TRBD1. V trimming: 4 bases; J trimming: 8 bases; junction bases outside the gene matches: 6. Germline lookup yields CDR1 SGHRS and CDR2 YFSETQ. The CDR3 loop spans 14 amino acids.

In its sample, this clone was seen a few times. The CDR3 DNA follows: TGTGCCAGTAACCGGGACAGGGAGGCAGATACGCAGTATTTT. Protein product: CASNRDREADTQYF. The J gene is TRBJ2-3, the V gene TRBV19; 9 bases are a match to TRBD1. Germline V lookup: CDR1 LNHDA, CDR2 SQIVND (reference sequence). Trimming cost V 7 bases and J 4 bases; bases outside gene matches: 6. CDR3 size: 14 residues.

The J gene is TRBJ1-2, the V gene TRBV11-3; the D is unclear. Germline-derived CDR1 and CDR2 are SGHNT and YENEEA. The CDR3 runs 13 residues. Trimming took off 1 base at V and 1 base at J, with 4 bases between the two ends. The CDR3: CASSLGGNYGYTF. The CDR3 DNA is TGTGCCAGCAGCTTAGGGGGTAACTATGGCTACACCTTC.

This clone has only one observation. This chain joins TRBV7-9 and TRBJ1-4; 10 nucleotides align to TRBD1. The ends lost 5 bases at V and 0 bases at J; junction bases unmatched: 6. The length of the CDR3 is 17 residues. Germline V gene data show CDR1 as SEHNR and CDR2 as FQNEAQ (reference sequence). CDR3 in amino acids: CASSLDRGRATNEKLFF. In DNA, the CDR3 is TGTGCCAGCAGCCTAGACAGGGGGCGGGCAACTAATGAAAAACTGTTTTTT.

The J gene is TRBJ2-5, the V gene TRBV3-1 (or the pseudogene TRBV3-2); 14 bases are shared with TRBD2. The CDR3 totals 15 residues. The germline CDR1 and CDR2 sequences are LGHDT and YNNKEL (reference sequence). V shed 4 bases and J 3 bases; nucleotides not matched to a gene: 1. The CDR3, as DNA: TGTGCCAGCAGCCTGGGACTAGCGGGAGAAGAGACCCAGTACTTC. Amino acids: CASSLGLAGEETQYF.

J is TRBJ1-3 and V is TRBV6-5; 9 positions agree with TRBD1. CDR3 length: 16 amino acids. CDR1 and CDR2 from the germline V gene are MNHEY and SVGAGI. V lost 4 bases, J lost 0 bases, and 4 bases stayed unmatched. The CDR3 DNA is TGTGCCAGCAGTTCCGACAGGGGGAACTCTGGAAACACCATATATTTT. Protein sequence: CASSSDRGNSGNTIYF.

The chain employs TRBV5-1 and TRBJ1-5; TRBD1 agrees at 7 bases. Trimming took 4 bases from V and 3 from J; bases not matched to a gene: 7. The CDR3 covers 15 residues. Germline CDR1 SGHRS, CDR2 YFSETQ. The CDR3 region is CASSLDGQDNQPQHF. For the CDR3, the DNA is TGCGCCAGCAGCCTGGATGGACAGGACAATCAGCCCCAGCATTTT. Using reference TRBV5-1 and TRBJ1-5 for the parts outside the CDR3, the full variable domain is KAGVTQTPRYLIKTRGQQVTLSCSPISGHRSVSWYQQTPGQGLQFLFEYFSETQRNKGNFPGRFSGRQFSNSRSEMNVSTLELGDSALYLCASSLDGQDNQPQHFGDGTRLSIL.

The chain has TRBV7-3 and TRBJ2-2; 11 nucleotides agree with TRBD2. The germline gives CDR1 SGHTA, CDR2 FQGTGA. The V gene end was trimmed by 6 bases and the J gene end by 1 base; junction bases not matched to a gene: 10. The CDR3 runs to 18 residues. The CDR3 DNA reads TGTGCCAGCAGTCCCGGGACTAGCGGAGCGGTGAACACCGGGGAGCTGTTTTTT. Translated: CASSPGTSGAVNTGELFF.

The chain couples TRBV29-1 to TRBJ2-7; D is unresolved. V was clipped by 7 bases and J by 0 bases, with 16 bases between them. This CDR3 is built from 14 residues. CDR1 is SQVTM and CDR2 is ANQGSEA in the germline V gene. Here the CDR3 DNA reads TGCAGCGCTGCAGACTTCACGAGCTCCTACGAGCAGTACTTC. It is translated as CSAADFTSSYEQYF.

V usage is TRBV4-1 and J usage is TRBJ2-5; D might be TRBD1 (5 bases). The germline gives CDR1 MGHRA, CDR2 YSYEKL. Trimming removed 0 bases from V and 4 bases from J, with 12 bases in between. This CDR3 is 15 amino acids long. The CDR3 DNA reads TGCGCCAGCAGCCAAGATCCAGGGAATGGAGAGACCCAGTACTTC. This sequence encodes CASSQDPGNGETQYF.

J is TRBJ2-2 and V is TRBV30; TRBD2 is a possible D gene (5 bases). The CDR3 has 16 residues. The ends were cut back, 0 bases at V and 4 bases at J, with 15 bases in the middle. Germline CDR1 and CDR2: GTSNPN and SVGIG (reference sequence). CDR3 protein: CAWSVGEGPPTGELFF. The DNA for the CDR3 is TGTGCCTGGAGTGTAGGTGAGGGTCCTCCCACCGGGGAGCTGTTTTTT.

V gene TRBV25-1 combines with J gene TRBJ1-2, with no clear D. Trimming took off 2 bases at V and 0 bases at J, with 4 bases between the two ends. There are 13 residues in the CDR3. The germline V gene has CDR1 MGHDK and CDR2 SYGVNS. As DNA, the CDR3 is TGTGCCAGCAGTGAAACAGCTAACTATGGCTACACCTTC. Residues: CASSETANYGYTF.

The chain recombines TRBV6-4 with TRBJ1-2; TRBD1 matches at 9 bases. J lost 9 bases, V lost 1 base, and 6 bases had no gene match. This CDR3 is 14 amino acids long. Germline-derived CDR1 and CDR2 are MRHNA and SNTAGT. The CDR3 loop reads CASSDFRDRVRYTF. The CDR3 DNA reads as TGTGCCAGCAGTGACTTCCGGGACAGGGTACGCTACACCTTC.

This clone was seen only a few times. This chain links TRBV30 with TRBJ2-7; D is uncertain. Looked up from germline, CDR1 is GTSNPN and CDR2 is SVGIG (reference sequence). The CDR3 is made up of 14 amino acids. V was pared by 3 bases and J by 3 bases, with 15 bases between. In nucleotides, the CDR3 is TGTGCCTGGAGATCCCCGAACAGCCGCTACGAGCAGTACTTC. Its translation: CAWRSPNSRYEQYF.

V gene TRBV12-3 or TRBV12-4 combines with J gene TRBJ1-5; TRBD1 might be the D (6 bases). Trimming removed 8 bases at V and 8 bases at J, with 16 bases between. The CDR3 is made up of 13 amino acids. The CDR3 nucleotides read TGTGCCAGCCGACGGGGGGGCCTGGAGCCCCAGCATTTT. It translates to CASRRGGLEPQHF.

This clone has only one observation. The gene calls are TRBV24-1 and TRBJ2-6; 12 bases are shared with TRBD1. CDR1 is KGHDR and CDR2 is SFDVKD in the germline V gene. V lost 6 bases, J lost 4 bases, and 9 bases stayed unmatched. This CDR3 spans 18 amino acids. CDR3 in amino acids: CATSSGGQGAKGANVLTF. The CDR3, as DNA: TGTGCCACCAGTTCCGGGGGACAGGGGGCGAAAGGGGCCAACGTCCTGACTTTC.

This chain links TRBV18 with TRBJ1-5; D is undetermined. Trimming removed 4 bases from V and 0 bases from J, with 10 bases in between. This CDR3 has 15 amino acids. Per the germline V gene, CDR1 is KGHSH and CDR2 is LQKENI. The CDR3 loop is CASSLSPNSNQPQHF. CDR3 sequence (DNA): TGTGCCAGCTCACTGAGCCCCAATAGCAATCAGCCCCAGCATTTT.

V and J are TRBV4-1 and TRBJ2-1, with TRBD2 as a possible D gene (5 bases). V lost 2 bases and J 4 bases, leaving 12 bases between the germline ends. The CDR3 sequence is 15 residues long. CDR1 is MGHRA and CDR2 is YSYEKL in the germline V gene. The chain's CDR3 is CASSQFGLVYNEQFF. As DNA, the CDR3 is TGCGCCAGCAGCCAATTCGGACTGGTATACAATGAGCAGTTCTTC.

The table lists this clone with a few counts. The chain joins TRBV7-9 to TRBJ2-7, with D perhaps matching TRBD1 (5 bases). From germline, CDR1 is SEHNR and CDR2 FQNEAQ (reference sequence). The CDR3 is 13 residues long. V lost 4 bases and J 6 bases, leaving 13 bases between the germline ends. This chain's CDR3 is CASSYRTIPEQYF. The CDR3 nucleotides read TGTGCCAGCAGCTACCGGACAATCCCCGAGCAGTACTTC.

The J gene is TRBJ1-5, the V gene TRBV5-5, with D tentatively TRBD1 (5 bases). Germline CDR1 SGHKS, CDR2 YYEKEE (reference sequence). This CDR3 has 16 residues. V lost 1 base and J 2 bases, leaving 13 bases between the germline ends. CDR3 DNA sequence: TGTGCCAGCAGCTTGAGGCCTGTAGGGGGCAATCAGCCCCAGCATTTT. The encoded protein is CASSLRPVGGNQPQHF.

The gene calls are TRBV6-5 and TRBJ1-5; 10 bases map to TRBD1. Germline values: CDR1 MNHEY, CDR2 SVGAGI. CDR3 size: 15 residues. V trimming: 6 bases; J trimming: 5 bases; junction bases outside the gene matches: 7. The CDR3 spells CASSPGTGAHQPQHF. CDR3 bases: TGTGCCAGCAGCCCCGGGACAGGGGCCCATCAGCCCCAGCATTTT.